The rows below give T cell receptor beta chains drawn from one sample of a study of blood T cell repertoires in COVID-19. The protocol was immunoSEQ multiplex PCR, while the TCRdb copy is restricted to in-frame clones and leaves out a portion. This table holds 310,000 or so clones, around 90% found once. Material for sequencing was peripheral blood. These receptors originate from a man between 25 and 39 years old with COVID-19, enrolled during active disease. CDR3s leave out the opening cysteine and the closing phenylalanine or tryptophan. A D gene is named only where the DNA matches it firmly.

v_gene: TRBV27; d_gene: TRBD2; j_gene: TRBJ2-7; CDR3aa: ASSLFGREQY
v_gene: TRBV6-5; d_gene: -; j_gene: TRBJ2-7; CDR3aa: ASRYGTLTYEQY
v_gene: TRBV12-3/TRBV12-4; d_gene: -; j_gene: TRBJ2-2; CDR3aa: ASVEVGELF
v_gene: TRBV9; d_gene: -; j_gene: TRBJ2-1; CDR3aa: ASSVDSESSYNEQF
v_gene: TRBV2; d_gene: TRBD2; j_gene: TRBJ2-3; CDR3aa: ASRLAGGADTQY
v_gene: TRBV6-5; d_gene: TRBD1; j_gene: TRBJ1-4; CDR3aa: ASSSMTGNGKLF
v_gene: TRBV24-1; d_gene: -; j_gene: TRBJ1-6; CDR3aa: ATSDRPGLLSSYNSPLH
v_gene: TRBV7-3; d_gene: -; j_gene: TRBJ2-1; CDR3aa: ASSSSSYNEQF
v_gene: TRBV7-3; d_gene: -; j_gene: TRBJ2-2; CDR3aa: ASTHKGRANTGELF
v_gene: TRBV5-6; d_gene: -; j_gene: TRBJ2-7; CDR3aa: ASSFYRASYEQY
v_gene: TRBV5-1; d_gene: -; j_gene: TRBJ2-7; CDR3aa: ASSFSSDSIYEQY
v_gene: TRBV5-4; d_gene: -; j_gene: TRBJ1-2; CDR3aa: ASSFGGRQLSYGYT
v_gene: TRBV19; d_gene: TRBD2; j_gene: TRBJ2-3; CDR3aa: ASKRNGASGRASDTQY
v_gene: TRBV25-1; d_gene: TRBD1; j_gene: TRBJ1-2; CDR3aa: ASSEYTGGGYT
v_gene: TRBV7-2; d_gene: -; j_gene: TRBJ1-2; CDR3aa: ASSLETAYGYT
v_gene: TRBV6-2/TRBV6-3; d_gene: -; j_gene: TRBJ2-3; CDR3aa: ASSYSAGVITDTQY
v_gene: TRBV11-1; d_gene: TRBD1; j_gene: TRBJ1-4; CDR3aa: ASSLTGGVEKLF
v_gene: TRBV29-1; d_gene: -; j_gene: TRBJ1-2; CDR3aa: SVASVVFFGEGVSDGYT
v_gene: TRBV7-2; d_gene: TRBD1; j_gene: TRBJ1-3; CDR3aa: ASSQAGGSRFGNTIY
v_gene: TRBV7-2; d_gene: TRBD1; j_gene: TRBJ1-1; CDR3aa: ASSLQGALTEAF
v_gene: TRBV5-1; d_gene: -; j_gene: TRBJ1-2; CDR3aa: ASRMGANYGYT
v_gene: TRBV6-4; d_gene: TRBD2; j_gene: TRBJ2-1; CDR3aa: ASSEETSGGTNEQF
v_gene: TRBV19; d_gene: TRBD1; j_gene: TRBJ2-2; CDR3aa: ASRPRAGGNTGELF
v_gene: TRBV6-2/TRBV6-3; d_gene: -; j_gene: TRBJ2-1; CDR3aa: ASSLRAYNEQF
v_gene: TRBV27; d_gene: TRBD1; j_gene: TRBJ1-6; CDR3aa: ASSLSGQGTMSSYNSPLH
v_gene: TRBV28; d_gene: -; j_gene: TRBJ2-1; CDR3aa: ASSFRQQQF
v_gene: TRBV9; d_gene: TRBD1; j_gene: TRBJ2-3; CDR3aa: ASSPWTGSATDTQY
v_gene: TRBV9; d_gene: -; j_gene: TRBJ2-3; CDR3aa: ASSVGQSTDTQY
v_gene: TRBV7-3; d_gene: TRBD1; j_gene: TRBJ1-1; CDR3aa: ASSSGTGTEAF
v_gene: TRBV7-2; d_gene: TRBD2; j_gene: TRBJ2-7; CDR3aa: ASSVLSGRVDEQY
v_gene: TRBV15; d_gene: -; j_gene: TRBJ1-3; CDR3aa: VGDNIAGNTIY
v_gene: TRBV28; d_gene: -; j_gene: TRBJ1-2; CDR3aa: ASSYSPGQPGGYT
v_gene: TRBV7-2; d_gene: TRBD1; j_gene: TRBJ2-7; CDR3aa: ASSSPADRSYEQY
v_gene: TRBV2; d_gene: -; j_gene: TRBJ1-3; CDR3aa: ASSISGDSGNTIY
v_gene: TRBV7-2; d_gene: -; j_gene: TRBJ1-2; CDR3aa: ASSEGLVVT
v_gene: TRBV7-3; d_gene: -; j_gene: TRBJ2-3; CDR3aa: ASTFGQAGPTDTQY
v_gene: TRBV7-9; d_gene: TRBD1; j_gene: TRBJ1-4; CDR3aa: ASSSPGQGDEKLF
v_gene: TRBV10-3; d_gene: TRBD2; j_gene: TRBJ2-3; CDR3aa: AIRDRGQGLAGVADTQY
v_gene: TRBV10-1; d_gene: -; j_gene: TRBJ2-1; CDR3aa: ARGKGARGHEQF
v_gene: TRBV19; d_gene: TRBD2; j_gene: TRBJ2-5; CDR3aa: ASGRVETQY
v_gene: TRBV10-2; d_gene: TRBD2; j_gene: TRBJ2-7; CDR3aa: ASSSGGTYEQY
v_gene: TRBV15; d_gene: TRBD2; j_gene: TRBJ2-5; CDR3aa: ATSPLGGGWEETQY
v_gene: TRBV28; d_gene: -; j_gene: TRBJ2-1; CDR3aa: ASSLEGALERIEQF
v_gene: TRBV10-2; d_gene: TRBD1; j_gene: TRBJ2-7; CDR3aa: ASSPRGPSYEQY
v_gene: TRBV27; d_gene: TRBD2; j_gene: TRBJ2-7; CDR3aa: ASSSRGLALLWEQY
v_gene: TRBV21-1; d_gene: -; j_gene: TRBJ1-6; CDR3aa: ASSKVLNFPYNSPLH
v_gene: TRBV5-1; d_gene: TRBD2; j_gene: TRBJ2-5; CDR3aa: ASSLTLAGGSLQY
v_gene: TRBV9; d_gene: -; j_gene: TRBJ2-1; CDR3aa: ASSVIPGNEQF